The rows below give T cell receptor beta chains drawn from one sample of a study of long-term antiretroviral therapy in people with HIV. Method: immunoSEQ multiplex PCR; TCRdb's copy keeps in-frame clones and lacks some. The sample lists tens of thousands of clones, around 94% seen once, with just over 3.5% in the top ten. Sequencing used unsorted PBMCs, obtained 4.1 years after starting antiretroviral therapy. Source of these receptors: a woman aged 45-60 years with HIV. Each CDR3 is given with its conserved first and last residue. The D gene is left open where the match is weak. For some rows the clone size is stated as once, few or many, or as a class when expanded; others skip it.

TRBJ1-4,TRBV10-1,NA,NA,CASSETGREKLFF,TGCGCCAGCAGTGAAACAGGGAGGGAAAAACTGTTTTTT
TRBJ1-2,TRBV25-1,NA,NA,CASSEPLYGYTF,TGTGCCAGCAGTGAGCCCCTTTATGGCTACACCTTC
TRBJ2-7,TRBV11-3,TRBD1,once,CASSPGQTYEQYF,TGTGCCAGCAGCCCGGGACAGACCTACGAGCAGTACTTC
TRBJ2-5,TRBV25-1,NA,NA,CASSETGAPGETQYF,TGTGCCAGCAGTGAGACCGGGGCCCCGGGAGAGACCCAGTACTTC
TRBJ2-2,TRBV6-1,TRBD1,NA,CASKGASGELFF,TGTGCCAGCAAGGGGGCATCCGGGGAGCTGTTTTTT
TRBJ2-6,TRBV2,NA,once,CASSDRGARGANVLTF,TGTGCCAGCAGTGACAGGGGGGCGCGGGGGGCCAACGTCCTGACTTTC
TRBJ2-1,TRBV19,TRBD2,NA,CASSRLAGGYNEQFF,TGTGCCAGTAGTAGACTAGCGGGGGGCTACAATGAGCAGTTCTTC
TRBJ1-2,TRBV4-1,NA,NA,CASSQDWNINYGYTF,TGCGCCAGCAGCCAAGATTGGAATATAAACTATGGCTACACCTTC
TRBJ1-2,TRBV29-1,TRBD1,NA,CSADRGNGYTF,TGCAGCGCAGACAGGGGCAATGGCTACACCTTC
TRBJ2-3,TRBV11-3,NA,NA,CASSLEGITDTQYF,TGTGCCAGCAGCTTAGAGGGAATCACAGATACGCAGTATTTT
TRBJ2-7,TRBV13,TRBD1,NA,CASSPLPPTGTYEQYF,TGTGCCAGCAGCCCACTCCCCCCGACAGGGACCTACGAGCAGTACTTC
TRBJ1-5,TRBV7-2,NA,NA,CASSPGRYSNQPQHF,TGTGCCAGCAGCCCCGGGAGATATAGCAATCAGCCCCAGCATTTT
TRBJ2-7,TRBV4-3,NA,NA,CASSQGLEYEQYF,TGCGCCAGCAGCCAAGGACTAGAATACGAGCAGTACTTC
TRBJ1-4,TRBV10-1,NA,NA,CASSSQGYRQEKLFF,TGCGCCAGCAGCTCCCAGGGCTACCGCCAGGAAAAACTGTTTTTT
TRBJ2-7,TRBV19,NA,NA,CASSISSSSYEQYF,TGTGCCAGTAGTATATCCTCCAGCTCCTACGAGCAGTACTTC
TRBJ1-5,TRBV10-2,NA,NA,CASSNNDYSNQPQHF,TGCGCCAGCAGTAACAACGATTATAGCAATCAGCCCCAGCATTTT
TRBJ1-3,TRBV6-7,NA,NA,CASINYRRVSGNTIYF,TGTGCCAGCATTAATTATCGCAGGGTGTCTGGAAACACCATATATTTT
TRBJ1-1,TRBV6-1,NA,NA,CASKPFGHPNTEAFF,TGTGCCAGCAAACCTTTTGGACACCCGAACACTGAAGCTTTCTTT
TRBJ1-1,TRBV2,NA,NA,CASSEWGAPNTEAFF,TGTGCCAGCAGTGAATGGGGGGCGCCGAACACTGAAGCTTTCTTT
TRBJ2-1,TRBV7-3,TRBD2,NA,CASSKILAGGLSEQFF,TGTGCCAGCAGCAAGATACTAGCGGGGGGGCTTTCTGAGCAGTTCTTC
TRBJ2-7,TRBV9,TRBD2,NA,CASSAAAGINYEQYF,TGTGCCAGCAGCGCCGCAGCGGGGATCAACTACGAGCAGTACTTC
TRBJ1-2,TRBV30,TRBD1,NA,CAWSVRGQGAYYGYTF,TGTGCCTGGAGTGTACGGGGCCAGGGGGCCTACTATGGCTACACCTTC
TRBJ1-1,TRBV6-5,NA,NA,CASSTRPRNTEAFF,TGTGCCAGCAGTACCCGACCGAGGAACACTGAAGCTTTCTTT
TRBJ1-1,TRBV11-2,NA,NA,CASSLTADTEAFF,TGTGCCAGCAGCTTAACAGCTGACACTGAAGCTTTCTTT
TRBJ1-1,TRBV11-3,NA,NA,CASSPGGRGDGEAFF,TGTGCCAGCAGCCCAGGTGGCAGGGGTGACGGTGAAGCTTTCTTT
TRBJ1-3,TRBV7-6,NA,NA,CASSRAPAGNTIYF,TGTGCCAGCAGCCGGGCCCCAGCCGGAAACACCATATATTTT
TRBJ1-2,TRBV30,NA,few,CAWSVIYGYTF,TGTGCCTGGAGTGTAATCTATGGCTACACCTTC
TRBJ1-1,TRBV5-1,NA,NA,CASSSASWSTEAFF,TGCGCCAGCAGCTCTGCTAGCTGGAGCACTGAAGCTTTCTTT
TRBJ1-2,TRBV7-3,TRBD1,NA,CASSSGTGTWNGYTF,TGTGCCAGCAGCTCAGGGACAGGGACCTGGAATGGCTACACCTTC
TRBJ1-2,TRBV7-3,NA,NA,CASSPHRDYGYTF,TGTGCCAGCAGCCCCCACCGTGACTATGGCTACACCTTC
TRBJ2-2,TRBV19,TRBD2,NA,CASSIVVWTSGGSTGELFF,TGTGCCAGTAGTATAGTCGTTTGGACTAGCGGGGGGAGCACCGGGGAGCTGTTTTTT
TRBJ2-5,TRBV15,TRBD1,NA,CATSRLQGADETQYF,TGTGCCACCAGCAGACTACAGGGGGCAGATGAGACCCAGTACTTC
TRBJ1-1,TRBV7-9,NA,NA,CASKIKGTAMGTEAFF,TGTGCCAGCAAGATTAAAGGGACCGCCATGGGCACTGAAGCTTTCTTT
TRBJ2-3,TRBV4-3,TRBD2,NA,CASSPSAGGRDTQYF,TGCGCCAGCAGCCCATCCGCGGGGGGGCGAGATACGCAGTATTTT
TRBJ2-1,TRBV19,NA,NA,CASKPGGPDEQFF,TGTGCCAGTAAGCCCGGGGGGCCGGATGAGCAGTTCTTC
TRBJ2-5,TRBV9,TRBD2,NA,CASSVSGGGQETQYF,TGTGCCAGCAGCGTATCGGGCGGGGGGCAAGAGACCCAGTACTTC
TRBJ1-1,TRBV6-6,NA,NA,CASSYRDARTEAFF,TGTGCCAGCAGTTACCGGGACGCTCGGACTGAAGCTTTCTTT
TRBJ2-7,TRBV19,NA,NA,CASSTGLRYYEQYF,TGTGCCAGTAGTACAGGGTTAAGGTACTACGAGCAGTACTTC
TRBJ1-1,TRBV9,NA,NA,CASSGDEAFF,TGTGCCAGCAGCGGAGATGAAGCTTTCTTT
TRBJ1-1,TRBV7-2,NA,NA,CASSLEGSGNTEAFF,TGTGCCAGCAGCTTAGAGGGAAGCGGGAACACTGAAGCTTTCTTT
TRBJ1-1,TRBV6-6,TRBD1,NA,CASSFRDSLVPEAFF,TGTGCCAGCAGTTTCCGGGACAGCCTCGTCCCTGAAGCTTTCTTT
TRBJ1-1,TRBV15,TRBD1,once,CATSRPTGGVTEAFF,TGTGCCACCAGCAGGCCCACAGGGGGCGTGACTGAAGCTTTCTTT
TRBJ1-4,TRBV4-2,NA,NA,CASSQPGPTNEKLFF,TGTGCCAGCAGCCAACCTGGACCAACTAATGAAAAACTGTTTTTT
TRBJ1-1,TRBV5-1,NA,NA,CASSLGVRNTEAFF,TGCGCCAGCAGCTTAGGGGTTAGGAACACTGAAGCTTTCTTT
TRBJ2-5,TRBV29-1,TRBD1,once,CSVEGGTGDRRETQYF,TGCAGCGTTGAAGGGGGGACAGGGGATCGTCGAGAGACCCAGTACTTC
TRBJ2-7,TRBV7-9,TRBD1,NA,CASSTGTGSYEQYF,TGTGCCAGCAGCACCGGGACAGGGTCCTACGAGCAGTACTTC
TRBJ2-7,TRBV19,NA,NA,CASSIVLGGRLEQYF,TGTGCCAGTAGTATAGTGTTGGGGGGTAGACTCGAGCAGTACTTC
TRBJ1-6,TRBV21-1,NA,NA,CASTPSKSNSPLHF,TGTGCCAGCACCCCATCGAAAAGTAATTCACCCCTCCACTTT
TRBJ2-3,TRBV5-1,TRBD2,NA,CASSLTSGGVDTQYF,TGCGCCAGCAGCTTGACTAGCGGGGGAGTGGATACGCAGTATTTT
TRBJ1-4,TRBV30,NA,NA,CAWSRVSINEKLFF,TGTGCCTGGAGCCGTGTATCGATTAATGAAAAACTGTTTTTT
TRBJ2-5,TRBV19,TRBD1,NA,CASSLLDREETQYF,TGTGCCAGTAGTCTCCTGGACAGGGAAGAGACCCAGTACTTC
TRBJ2-2,TRBV5-1,NA,NA,CASSLGSTGELFF,TGCGCCAGCAGCTTGGGGAGCACCGGGGAGCTGTTTTTT
TRBJ1-3,TRBV2,TRBD1,NA,CASRPQGGSGNTIYF,TGTGCCAGCAGGCCCCAGGGGGGGTCTGGAAACACCATATATTTT